These 5 T cell receptor beta chains came from one sample sequenced in a study of control samples from healthy donors and cancer patients. The table came from immunoSEQ multiplex PCR; TCRdb's copy has only in-frame clones and leaves some out. Of 50,000 or so clones listed, 95% to 96% were seen once; the top ten hold 0.85% to 1.4%. Source material: blood. Receptor source: a young woman in good health.

J is TRBJ1-1 and V is TRBV10-2; the D gene is possibly TRBD1 (5 bases). CDR1 is WSHSY, CDR2 SAAADI, per germline. With 5 bases removed from V and 1 base from J, the gap between germline ends came to 8 bases. The CDR3 consists of 13 residues. CDR3 residues: CASSLTGNTEAFF. The CDR3 region has the DNA TGCGCCAGCAGTTTAACAGGGAACACTGAAGCTTTCTTT.

The gene calls are TRBV18 and TRBJ2-7; D may be TRBD1 or TRBD2 (5 bases each). Germline CDR1 is KGHSH and CDR2 is LQKENI. The CDR3 length is 15 residues. The V end lost 4 bases, the J end lost 0 bases, and 13 bases lay between the germline ends. The CDR3 nucleotides read TGTGCCAGCTCACTAGGGACCTCGAGCTCCTACGAGCAGTACTTC. This translates into CASSLGTSSSYEQYF.

The CDR3 nucleotides read TGTGCCTGGAGTGCTTCAGGGGTAGGCACTGAAGCTTTCTTT. Translated, it gives CAWSASGVGTEAFF. The chain carries TRBV30 and TRBJ1-1; the D gene is possibly TRBD1 (6 bases). With 1 base removed from V and 4 bases from J, the gap between germline ends came to 13 bases. This CDR3 has 14 residues. The germline CDR1 and CDR2 sequences are GTSNPN and SVGIG (reference sequence).

The V call is TRBV6-5, the J call TRBJ1-2, with D unresolved. Germline V gene data show CDR1 as MNHEY and CDR2 as SVGAGI. V gave up 6 bases and J gave up 2 bases, with 10 bases separating them. The CDR3 consists of 13 residues. The CDR3 reads CASSREVNYGYTF. Written as DNA, the CDR3 is TGTGCCAGCAGCCGCGAAGTCAACTATGGCTACACCTTC.

The chain employs TRBV24-1 and TRBJ2-1; perhaps TRBD2 as D (5 bases). Germline V gene data show CDR1 as KGHDR and CDR2 as SFDVKD. Between the trimmed V and J ends, which lost 7 bases and 5 bases, there was a span of 11 bases. CDR3 length equals 13 residues. CDR3 amino acids: CATREAANNEQFF. In DNA form, the CDR3 reads TGTGCCACCAGAGAAGCGGCTAACAATGAGCAGTTCTTC.